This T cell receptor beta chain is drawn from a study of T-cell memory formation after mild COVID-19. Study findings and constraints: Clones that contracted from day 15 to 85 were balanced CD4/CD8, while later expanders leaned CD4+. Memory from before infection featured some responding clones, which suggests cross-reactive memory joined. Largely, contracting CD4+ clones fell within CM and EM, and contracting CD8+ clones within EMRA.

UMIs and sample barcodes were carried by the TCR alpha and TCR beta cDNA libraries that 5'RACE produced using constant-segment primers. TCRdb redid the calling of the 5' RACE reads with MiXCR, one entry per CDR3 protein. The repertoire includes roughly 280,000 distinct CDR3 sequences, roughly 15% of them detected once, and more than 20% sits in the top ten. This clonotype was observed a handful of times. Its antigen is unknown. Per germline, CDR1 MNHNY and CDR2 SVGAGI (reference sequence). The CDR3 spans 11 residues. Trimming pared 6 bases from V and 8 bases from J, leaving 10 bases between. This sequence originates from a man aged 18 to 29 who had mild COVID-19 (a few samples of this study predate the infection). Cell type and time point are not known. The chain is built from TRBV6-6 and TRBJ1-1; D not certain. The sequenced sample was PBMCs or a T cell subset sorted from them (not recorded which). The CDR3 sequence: CASRDHPEAFF. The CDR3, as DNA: TGTGCCAGCAGAGATCATCCCGAAGCTTTCTTT.